The clone carrying this T cell receptor beta chain was counted a single time. This CDR3 is also generated by other DNA sequences in the sample. Using around 180 ng DNA, around 30,000 T cell genomes, the sorted-subset replicate PCRs were run. Sequencing was performed with immunoSEQ multiplex PCR; in TCRdb, only in-frame clones are kept and a portion is missing. The repertoire has over 300,000 clones, more than 75% of them found once; the top ten carry around 16%. These data originate in a study of shared clonotypes between healthy human individuals. The CDR3 is 11 amino acids. Per the germline V gene, CDR1 is SEHNR and CDR2 is FQNEAQ (reference sequence). Trimming cost V 5 bases and J 3 bases, with 5 bases left between them.

This TCR came from a man aged 18 to 30 in good health. The specimen was memory CD8+ T cells sorted from blood. As to subset: CD45RO+ cells pooled with CCR7-negative TemRA cells. The rearrangement links TRBV7-9 to TRBJ2-7; D remains ambiguous. The CDR3 loop is CASSASYEQYF. The CDR3 nucleotides are TGTGCCAGCAGCGCCAGCTACGAGCAGTACTTC.